Described below is a single TCR beta chain sequence and its context. What it binds is unknown. This specimen belongs to a study of cytomegalovirus exposure and HLA in healthy donors. Study results and limitations: Later findings reportedly placed an Asian-associated ancestry cluster below the approximately 670-donor mean for N-insertions.

The V segment lost 0 bases and the J segment 1 base; nucleotides outside the gene matches: 10. The CDR3 consists of 18 residues. The PCR made use of 60 Vbeta and 13 Jbeta primers. Sequenced by immunoSEQ multiplex PCR; TCRdb stores in-frame clones only, minus some. Here the sample spans roughly 90,000 clones, around 89% being singletons. The rearrangement uses TRBV23-1 and TRBJ2-5, with 8 bases fitting TRBD1. TRBV23-1 is an ORF for which the function is uncertain. Input material: PBMCs. The clonotype comes from a young man in good health and CMV-seronegative. This chain's CDR3 is CASSQSRAGGLGQETQYF. Here the CDR3 DNA reads TGCGCCAGCAGTCAATCGAGGGCAGGGGGCCTTGGCCAAGAGACCCAGTACTTC.